This is a list of T cell receptor beta chains from one sample in a study of cytomegalovirus exposure and HLA in healthy donors. Only in-frame clones appear in the TCRdb table, and some are missing; sequencing was by immunoSEQ multiplex PCR. The data show 65,000 to 90,000 clones, 86% seen once. Input material: PBMCs. All receptors derive from a woman aged 25 to 45 in good health and CMV-seronegative. The CDR3 runs from the conserved cysteine through the conserved F or W. The D gene is left open where the match is weak. The size of a clone is reported for some rows only, either as once, few or many, or as a class for expanded clones.

TRBD2,TRBV7-9,TRBJ2-5,.,TGTGCCAGCAGCCGACTAGCGGGAGTAGTGGAGACCCAGTACTTC,CASSRLAGVVETQYF
.,TRBV6-6,TRBJ2-1,.,TGTGCCAGCAGTTACTCGACGGGTGAGCAGTTCTTC,CASSYSTGEQFF
.,TRBV18,TRBJ1-1,.,TGTGCCAGCTCAATAACAGGGAACACTGAAGCTTTCTTT,CASSITGNTEAFF
.,TRBV13,TRBJ2-3,once,TGTGCCAGCAGCTTAGACGGGTGGGAGACAGATACGCAGTATTTT,CASSLDGWETDTQYF
.,TRBV27,TRBJ2-5,.,TGTGCCAGCGGTGGCGGACACATGTGGGAGACCCAGTACTTC,CASGGGHMWETQYF
.,TRBV27,TRBJ2-1,.,TGTGCCAGCAGTTTACAGGGCGGTGAGCAGTTCTTC,CASSLQGGEQFF
TRBD1,TRBV5-4,TRBJ1-2,.,TGTGCCAGCAGCTCCGGGACAGGGGTTAATACTAACTATGGCTACACCTTC,CASSSGTGVNTNYGYTF
.,TRBV27,TRBJ1-1,.,TGTGCCAGCAGCGACCTCAGGGTAATGAACACTGAAGCTTTCTTT,CASSDLRVMNTEAFF
TRBD2,TRBV7-6,TRBJ2-1,.,TGTGCCAGCAGCAAAGGACTAGCGATCCATGAGCAGTTCTTC,CASSKGLAIHEQFF
TRBD2,TRBV13,TRBJ2-3,.,TGTGCCAGCAGCTTAGTGGCTAGCGGGAACCCAGATACGCAGTATTTT,CASSLVASGNPDTQYF
TRBD1,TRBV5-1,TRBJ2-1,.,TGCGCCAGCAGCTTGGGGGACAGGGCCAATGAGCAGTTCTTC,CASSLGDRANEQFF
.,TRBV13,TRBJ2-7,.,TGTGCCAGTAGCTTAGAGCAGAGGTCCTACGAGCAGTACTTC,CASSLEQRSYEQYF
TRBD1,TRBV30,TRBJ1-2,.,TGTGCCTGGAGTCCCGACAGGGTCTATGGCTACACCTTC,CAWSPDRVYGYTF
TRBD2,TRBV7-9,TRBJ2-2,.,TGTTCCAGCAGCGACTCTAGCGGCACTAACACCGGGGAGCTGTTTTTT,CSSSDSSGTNTGELFF
TRBD2,TRBV4-2,TRBJ2-1,.,TGTGCCAGCAGCCAAGTGGCTAGCGGGAGGATGATAGGGTACAATGAGCAGTTCTTC,CASSQVASGRMIGYNEQFF
.,TRBV4-1,TRBJ2-4,.,TGCGCCAGCAGCCAAGAAAATATTGAGGCGGTGGCGATAGCCAAAAACATTCAGTACTTC,CASSQENIEAVAIAKNIQYF
.,TRBV30,TRBJ2-2,.,TGTGCCTGGAACCGGCTAGCGTCCAACACCGGGGAGCTGTTTTTT,CAWNRLASNTGELFF
.,TRBV15,TRBJ1-5,.,TGTGCCACCGGCAGAGATGTCGGGGGTTCGTTGAGCAATCAGCCCCAGCATTTT,CATGRDVGGSLSNQPQHF
TRBD2,TRBV18,TRBJ2-3,.,TGTGCCAGCTCACCAGAACTAGCGGGACCGGGAGATACGCAGTATTTT,CASSPELAGPGDTQYF
.,TRBV7-2,TRBJ1-2,.,TGTGCCAGCAGCTTAGTGGGGGGGGCGCGGGGCTACACCTTC,CASSLVGGARGYTF
.,TRBV5-4,TRBJ2-5,.,TGTGCCAGCAGCCAGATTGGGGGCGGTGGAGAGACCCAGTACTTC,CASSQIGGGGETQYF
TRBD2,TRBV6-5,TRBJ2-1,.,TGTGCCAGCAGCCTTGGACTATCGGGAGGAAATGAGCAGTTCTTC,CASSLGLSGGNEQFF
.,TRBV27,TRBJ2-7,once,TGTGCCAGCAGTTTTCTTGGGAGGGAGCAGTACTTC,CASSFLGREQYF
TRBD1,TRBV19,TRBJ1-6,.,TGTGCCAGCCAAGACCCGGGACAGGGGAAGAATTCACCCCTCCACTTT,CASQDPGQGKNSPLHF
TRBD1,TRBV5-1,TRBJ2-5,.,TGCGCCAGCAGTTCGGGACAGGGAAGAGAGACCCAGTACTTC,CASSSGQGRETQYF
TRBD1,TRBV6-6,TRBJ1-2,.,TGTGCCAGCAGCCCGGGACAGGGGAACTATGGCTACACCTTC,CASSPGQGNYGYTF
TRBD1,TRBV7-9,TRBJ2-5,.,TGTGCCAGCAGCTTAGCGGACAGGGGATGTAAAGAGACCCAGTACTTC,CASSLADRGCKETQYF
.,TRBV6-6,TRBJ1-5,.,TGTGCCAGCAGGGAAACAGGGAACTCTGATCAGCCCCAGCATTTT,CASRETGNSDQPQHF
TRBD2,TRBV5-4,TRBJ2-5,.,TGTGCCAGCAGCATCGGGGGGGAGACCCAGTACTTC,CASSIGGETQYF
TRBD2,TRBV10-3,TRBJ2-1,.,TGTGCCATCAGTGTAACCCTGGGAGGGTCCTACAATGAGCAGTTCTTC,CAISVTLGGSYNEQFF
TRBD2,TRBV7-2,TRBJ2-7,.,TGTGCCAGCAGCTTATCCAGCGGGAGGGTCTACGAGCAGTACTTC,CASSLSSGRVYEQYF
TRBD2,TRBV14,TRBJ2-1,.,TGTGCCAGCAGCCCCCAGCGGGAGGGCGGCGAGCAGTTCTTC,CASSPQREGGEQFF
TRBD1,TRBV6-5,TRBJ2-7,few,TGTGCCAGCAGTCGGGACAGGGGTCGAGGTTACGAGCAGTACTTC,CASSRDRGRGYEQYF
.,TRBV9,TRBJ2-1,.,TGTGCCAGCAGCGTGGTCGACGGGTACAATGAGCAGTTCTTC,CASSVVDGYNEQFF
.,TRBV13,TRBJ2-5,.,TGTGCCAGCAGCACCCGTCTAGGGGTGTTGGAGACCCAGTACTTC,CASSTRLGVLETQYF
TRBD2,TRBV5-4,TRBJ2-3,few,TGTGCCGGAGAAAGAGCGGGAGCAGATACGCAGTATTTT,CAGERAGADTQYF
TRBD1,TRBV9,TRBJ1-4,.,TGTGCCAGCAGCGTAGCAGGGGGCTCGGCTAATGAAAAACTGTTTTTT,CASSVAGGSANEKLFF
TRBD2,TRBV9,TRBJ2-3,.,TGTGCCAGCAGCCCCCGTAGGGCTAGCGGGAGAGCGGATACGCAGTATTTT,CASSPRRASGRADTQYF
.,TRBV27,TRBJ2-1,.,TGTGCCAGCAGTTTATTACAGGTACCCTACAATGAGCAGTTCTTC,CASSLLQVPYNEQFF
.,TRBV5-6,TRBJ1-5,.,TGTGCCAGCAGCTTGGCCGGGGGAGATCAGCCCCAGCATTTT,CASSLAGGDQPQHF
.,TRBV9,TRBJ2-3,.,TGTGCCAGCAGCGTAGGGACTTTCGATACGCAGTATTTT,CASSVGTFDTQYF
.,TRBV28,TRBJ2-7,.,TGTGCCAGCAGTTTCCCGGACGGCGGACTATACGAGCAGTACTTC,CASSFPDGGLYEQYF
TRBD2,TRBV7-2,TRBJ2-7,.,TGTGCCAGCAGCTCGGGACTAGCGGGAGGGCCGAGGCGCGAGCAGTACTTC,CASSSGLAGGPRREQYF
TRBD2,TRBV27,TRBJ2-3,once,TGTGCCAGCAGTTTATGGGAGCGGGAGCCACCTAGGGACGATACGCAGTATTTT,CASSLWEREPPRDDTQYF
.,TRBV27,TRBJ2-2,.,TGTGCCAGCAGAGTGGCAGCGAACACCGGGGAGCTGTTTTTT,CASRVAANTGELFF
.,TRBV2,TRBJ2-5,.,TGTGCCAGCAGTGAAAGGGCAGGGGGGTTCGTAGAGACCCAGTACTTC,CASSERAGGFVETQYF
.,TRBV27,TRBJ2-7,.,TGTGCCAGCAGTTTAGGACTATCGAGCTCCTACGAGCAGTACTTC,CASSLGLSSSYEQYF
.,TRBV7-2,TRBJ2-7,.,TGTGCCAGCAGTCCTTATAGCGGCTACGAGCAGTACTTC,CASSPYSGYEQYF
.,TRBV15,TRBJ2-7,.,TGTGCCACCAGCAGAGGGGACATAACCTACGAGCAGTACTTC,CATSRGDITYEQYF
.,TRBV29-1,TRBJ2-2,.,TGCAGCGTTGGACAGCGACCCAGCACCGGGGAGCTGTTTTTT,CSVGQRPSTGELFF
TRBD1,TRBV19,TRBJ2-3,.,TGTGCCAGTAGTATAGCGGGACAGGGAACTAGCACAGATACGCAGTATTTT,CASSIAGQGTSTDTQYF
TRBD1,TRBV5-1,TRBJ1-2,.,TGCGCCAGCAGCGAGGGGACAGGGGATGGCTACACCTTC,CASSEGTGDGYTF
.,TRBV29-1,TRBJ1-1,.,TGCAGCGTTGAAAAGGGGTCAAACACTGAAGCTTTCTTT,CSVEKGSNTEAFF
TRBD1,TRBV5-1,TRBJ1-1,.,TGCGCCAGCAGCTTGGGGCAGGGGGCTGAAGCTTTCTTT,CASSLGQGAEAFF
.,TRBV15,TRBJ1-4,.,TGTGCCACCAGCAGGGCGGGCGGCCCTAATGAAAAACTGTTTTTT,CATSRAGGPNEKLFF
.,TRBV5-4,TRBJ1-4,.,TGTGCCTTCGGGGCGGGGACGAGAGCTAATGAAAAACTGTTTTTT,CAFGAGTRANEKLFF
TRBD2,TRBV6-5,TRBJ2-5,.,TGTGCCAGCAGTTACAAGGGACTAGCGGGAGAGACCCAGTACTTC,CASSYKGLAGETQYF
TRBD2,TRBV4-1,TRBJ2-2,.,TGCGCCAGCAGCCAAGATCGTACTAGCGGGAACACCGGGGAGCTGTTTTTT,CASSQDRTSGNTGELFF
.,TRBV4-3,TRBJ2-2,.,TGCGCCAGCAGCCAAGATCCGGGGTCTTATAGGACCGGGGAGCTGTTTTTT,CASSQDPGSYRTGELFF
.,TRBV11-2,TRBJ2-2,.,TGTGCCAGCAGCTTAGGGACTGGGGAGCTGTTTTTT,CASSLGTGELFF